These T cell receptor beta chains were read from a single sample in a study of technical replicates of blood from a few donors. Measured with immunoSEQ multiplex PCR; TCRdb has only the in-frame clones, and not every one. The data show about 97,000 clones, 96% seen once. Sample: T cells isolated from PBMCs. The receptors here all came from a human donor in good health. The CDR3 runs from the conserved cysteine through the conserved F or W. The order of the fields is clone size, J gene, V gene, D gene, CDR3 protein, CDR3 DNA. A D gene is named only where the DNA matches it firmly. Expanded clones are given a class, and other clones once, few, many or no size at all.

abundance: -; j_gene: TRBJ2-4; v_gene: TRBV7-6; d_gene: TRBD2; CDR3aa: CASSRGGDGNIQYF; CDR3nt: TGTGCCAGCAGCCGGGGGGGGGACGGAAACATTCAGTACTTC
abundance: -; j_gene: TRBJ2-1; v_gene: TRBV5-6; d_gene: TRBD2; CDR3aa: CASSYDTGTSEQFF; CDR3nt: TGTGCCAGCAGCTATGATACCGGGACTAGTGAGCAGTTCTTC
abundance: -; j_gene: TRBJ1-1; v_gene: TRBV6-5; d_gene: -; CDR3aa: CASRFSTEAFF; CDR3nt: TGTGCCAGCAGATTCTCTACTGAAGCTTTCTTT
abundance: -; j_gene: TRBJ1-2; v_gene: TRBV7-9; d_gene: -; CDR3aa: CASRSDSPYGYTF; CDR3nt: TGTGCCAGCAGATCCGACAGCCCCTATGGCTACACCTTC
abundance: -; j_gene: TRBJ2-7; v_gene: TRBV6-1; d_gene: -; CDR3aa: CASKLVIDGYEQYF; CDR3nt: TGTGCCAGCAAGCTGGTAATTGATGGCTACGAGCAGTACTTC
abundance: -; j_gene: TRBJ1-5; v_gene: TRBV23-1; d_gene: -; CDR3aa: CASSQGRPGMVCSNQPQHF; CDR3nt: TGCGCCAGCAGTCAAGGTAGGCCAGGGATGGTATGTAGCAATCAGCCCCAGCATTTT
abundance: -; j_gene: TRBJ2-1; v_gene: TRBV5-1; d_gene: -; CDR3aa: CASSLARGSYNEQFF; CDR3nt: TGCGCCAGCAGCTTGGCTAGGGGTAGCTACAATGAGCAGTTCTTC
abundance: -; j_gene: TRBJ1-5; v_gene: TRBV15; d_gene: -; CDR3aa: CATSREGALQPQHF; CDR3nt: TGTGCCACCAGCAGAGAAGGGGCACTGCAGCCCCAGCATTTT
abundance: -; j_gene: TRBJ2-1; v_gene: TRBV4-2; d_gene: -; CDR3aa: CASSPEGGTLGEQFF; CDR3nt: TGTGCCAGCAGCCCAGAAGGAGGGACCCTCGGTGAGCAGTTCTTC
abundance: -; j_gene: TRBJ2-7; v_gene: TRBV2; d_gene: -; CDR3aa: CASSEGSSYEQYF; CDR3nt: TGTGCCAGCAGTGAGGGGAGCTCCTACGAGCAGTACTTC
abundance: -; j_gene: TRBJ1-5; v_gene: TRBV7-2; d_gene: -; CDR3aa: CASSLLDSYSNQPQHF; CDR3nt: TGTGCCAGCAGCCTGTTGGACAGTTATAGCAATCAGCCCCAGCATTTT
abundance: -; j_gene: TRBJ1-2; v_gene: TRBV28; d_gene: TRBD1; CDR3aa: CASSPGTGYYGYTF; CDR3nt: TGTGCCAGCAGCCCCGGGACAGGGTACTATGGCTACACCTTC
abundance: once; j_gene: TRBJ1-4; v_gene: TRBV19; d_gene: -; CDR3aa: CASSPNRLHEKLFF; CDR3nt: TGTGCCAGTAGTCCAAACAGGTTGCATGAAAAACTGTTTTTT
abundance: -; j_gene: TRBJ1-1; v_gene: TRBV18; d_gene: TRBD1; CDR3aa: CASSPRQGASEAFF; CDR3nt: TGTGCCAGCTCACCCCGACAGGGGGCATCTGAAGCTTTCTTT
abundance: -; j_gene: TRBJ2-2; v_gene: TRBV9; d_gene: TRBD2; CDR3aa: CASSVASGYTGELFF; CDR3nt: TGTGCCAGCAGCGTAGCTAGCGGTTACACCGGGGAGCTGTTTTTT
abundance: once; j_gene: TRBJ2-2; v_gene: TRBV7-7; d_gene: -; CDR3aa: CASSLGPGAGELFF; CDR3nt: TGTGCCAGCAGCTTAGGCCCAGGTGCCGGGGAGCTGTTTTTT
abundance: -; j_gene: TRBJ2-5; v_gene: TRBV7-9; d_gene: -; CDR3aa: CASSSGSGDSQETQYF; CDR3nt: TGTGCCAGCAGCTCCGGATCAGGGGATTCACAAGAGACCCAGTACTTC
abundance: once; j_gene: TRBJ2-3; v_gene: TRBV7-9; d_gene: -; CDR3aa: CASSLNRPDTQYF; CDR3nt: TGTGCCAGCAGCCTAAACCGTCCAGATACGCAGTATTTT
abundance: -; j_gene: TRBJ2-5; v_gene: TRBV7-9; d_gene: TRBD2; CDR3aa: CASSWRREAQETQYF; CDR3nt: TGTGCCAGCAGCTGGCGGCGGGAGGCTCAAGAGACCCAGTACTTC
abundance: once; j_gene: TRBJ1-1; v_gene: TRBV6-6; d_gene: -; CDR3aa: CASSYSLSWNTEAFF; CDR3nt: TGTGCCAGCAGTTACTCCCTCAGTTGGAACACTGAAGCTTTCTTT
abundance: -; j_gene: TRBJ2-1; v_gene: TRBV7-9; d_gene: TRBD2; CDR3aa: CASASLAELYNEQFF; CDR3nt: TGTGCCAGCGCCTCTCTAGCGGAACTCTACAATGAGCAGTTCTTC
abundance: -; j_gene: TRBJ2-1; v_gene: TRBV7-9; d_gene: TRBD1; CDR3aa: CASSITLTGITNEQFF; CDR3nt: TGTGCCAGCAGCATAACCCTGACAGGGATTACGAATGAGCAGTTCTTC
abundance: -; j_gene: TRBJ2-7; v_gene: TRBV4-2; d_gene: TRBD2; CDR3aa: CASSRTFGTSGYEQYF; CDR3nt: TGTGCCAGCAGCCGTACCTTCGGGACTAGCGGCTACGAGCAGTACTTC
abundance: -; j_gene: TRBJ2-2; v_gene: TRBV19; d_gene: TRBD2; CDR3aa: CASRGTSGRALSGELFF; CDR3nt: TGTGCCAGTAGAGGGACTAGCGGGAGAGCTTTGTCCGGGGAGCTGTTTTTT
abundance: -; j_gene: TRBJ2-5; v_gene: TRBV13; d_gene: TRBD2; CDR3aa: CASSLILAGYQETQYF; CDR3nt: TGTGCCAGCAGCTTAATTCTAGCGGGGTATCAAGAGACCCAGTACTTC
abundance: -; j_gene: TRBJ1-3; v_gene: TRBV29-1; d_gene: -; CDR3aa: CSVDSSGNTIYF; CDR3nt: TGCAGCGTGGACAGCTCTGGAAACACCATATATTTT
abundance: -; j_gene: TRBJ2-7; v_gene: TRBV18; d_gene: TRBD2; CDR3aa: CASSPPTSGSYEQYF; CDR3nt: TGTGCCAGCTCACCACCTACTAGCGGGAGTTACGAGCAGTACTTC
abundance: -; j_gene: TRBJ1-1; v_gene: TRBV2; d_gene: -; CDR3aa: CASVVVNTEAFF; CDR3nt: TGTGCCAGCGTAGTGGTGAACACTGAAGCTTTCTTT
abundance: -; j_gene: TRBJ1-5; v_gene: TRBV5-1; d_gene: -; CDR3aa: CASSLAGGQPQHF; CDR3nt: TGCGCCAGCAGCTTGGCTGGGGGGCAGCCCCAGCATTTT
abundance: -; j_gene: TRBJ1-1; v_gene: TRBV7-9; d_gene: -; CDR3aa: CASSFFQGTKTEAFF; CDR3nt: TGTGCCAGCAGCTTTTTTCAGGGTACAAAAACTGAAGCTTTCTTT
abundance: -; j_gene: TRBJ2-7; v_gene: TRBV27; d_gene: TRBD2; CDR3aa: CATKREALLEQYF; CDR3nt: TGTGCCACCAAGCGGGAGGCCTTGCTGGAGCAGTACTTC
abundance: -; j_gene: TRBJ1-1; v_gene: TRBV5-6; d_gene: TRBD1; CDR3aa: CASSLIQGWITEAFF; CDR3nt: TGTGCCAGCAGCTTAATACAGGGGTGGATCACTGAAGCTTTCTTT
abundance: -; j_gene: TRBJ1-1; v_gene: TRBV25-1; d_gene: -; CDR3aa: CASTQGSEAFF; CDR3nt: TGTGCCAGCACCCAGGGGTCTGAAGCTTTCTTT
abundance: -; j_gene: TRBJ1-5; v_gene: TRBV15; d_gene: -; CDR3aa: CATSRVADSQSQHF; CDR3nt: TGTGCCACCAGCAGAGTAGCAGACTCTCAATCCCAGCATTTT
abundance: -; j_gene: TRBJ1-2; v_gene: TRBV6-6; d_gene: TRBD1; CDR3aa: CASSQTGTGGHGYTF; CDR3nt: TGTGCCAGCAGCCAAACCGGGACAGGGGGCCATGGCTACACCTTC
abundance: -; j_gene: TRBJ2-5; v_gene: TRBV7-9; d_gene: -; CDR3aa: CASSPGIPEETQYF; CDR3nt: TGTGCCAGCAGCCCGGGGATCCCCGAGGAGACCCAGTACTTC
abundance: -; j_gene: TRBJ2-2; v_gene: TRBV9; d_gene: TRBD2; CDR3aa: CASSPRTSGANTGELFF; CDR3nt: TGTGCCAGCAGCCCCCGGACTAGCGGTGCGAACACCGGGGAGCTGTTTTTT
abundance: -; j_gene: TRBJ2-7; v_gene: TRBV7-6; d_gene: -; CDR3aa: CASSLNKNYEQYF; CDR3nt: TGTGCCAGCAGCTTAAACAAGAACTACGAGCAGTACTTC
abundance: -; j_gene: TRBJ2-7; v_gene: TRBV19; d_gene: -; CDR3aa: CASSIDLGTPFYEQYF; CDR3nt: TGTGCCAGTAGTATAGATCTGGGGACACCATTTTACGAGCAGTACTTC
abundance: once; j_gene: TRBJ2-5; v_gene: TRBV18; d_gene: TRBD1; CDR3aa: CASSPPTGSGTQYF; CDR3nt: TGTGCCAGCTCACCACCGACAGGGTCGGGGACCCAGTACTTC
abundance: -; j_gene: TRBJ1-5; v_gene: TRBV19; d_gene: TRBD1; CDR3aa: CASNQGQGPYQPQHF; CDR3nt: TGTGCCAGTAACCAGGGACAGGGCCCATATCAGCCCCAGCATTTT
abundance: -; j_gene: TRBJ2-5; v_gene: TRBV5-1; d_gene: TRBD2; CDR3aa: CASSPMEREIMETQYF; CDR3nt: TGCGCCAGCAGCCCGATGGAGCGGGAGATCATGGAGACCCAGTACTTC
abundance: once; j_gene: TRBJ1-5; v_gene: TRBV9; d_gene: -; CDR3aa: CASSVGQVDQPQHF; CDR3nt: TGTGCCAGCAGCGTAGGCCAGGTGGATCAGCCCCAGCATTTT
abundance: -; j_gene: TRBJ2-1; v_gene: TRBV19; d_gene: TRBD2; CDR3aa: CASSLTSGRSHEQFF; CDR3nt: TGTGCCAGTAGCCTTACTAGCGGGAGGAGCCATGAGCAGTTCTTC
abundance: -; j_gene: TRBJ2-1; v_gene: TRBV7-3; d_gene: -; CDR3aa: CASSLGQRAYNEQFF; CDR3nt: TGTGCCAGCAGCTTAGGCCAGCGGGCCTACAATGAGCAGTTCTTC
abundance: -; j_gene: TRBJ2-7; v_gene: TRBV6-1; d_gene: TRBD2; CDR3aa: CASTGRDGHPYEQYF; CDR3nt: TGTGCCAGCACCGGGAGGGACGGCCACCCCTACGAGCAGTACTTC
abundance: -; j_gene: TRBJ1-2; v_gene: TRBV28; d_gene: -; CDR3aa: CASKRGSMGYTF; CDR3nt: TGTGCCAGCAAAAGGGGATCTATGGGCTACACCTTC
abundance: -; j_gene: TRBJ2-5; v_gene: TRBV6-6; d_gene: -; CDR3aa: CASSYSITGQETQYF; CDR3nt: TGTGCCAGCAGTTACTCTATAACAGGTCAAGAGACCCAGTACTTC
abundance: -; j_gene: TRBJ2-2; v_gene: TRBV7-7; d_gene: TRBD1; CDR3aa: CASSPDRGDTGELFF; CDR3nt: TGTGCTAGCAGCCCGGACAGGGGAGACACCGGGGAGCTGTTTTTT
abundance: -; j_gene: TRBJ2-7; v_gene: TRBV10-3; d_gene: -; CDR3aa: CAIRVGGSYEQYF; CDR3nt: TGTGCCATCAGGGTGGGGGGCTCCTACGAGCAGTACTTC
abundance: -; j_gene: TRBJ2-3; v_gene: TRBV5-6; d_gene: TRBD1; CDR3aa: CASSPDRVGTQYF; CDR3nt: TGTGCCAGCAGCCCGGACAGGGTTGGTACGCAGTATTTT
abundance: -; j_gene: TRBJ2-7; v_gene: TRBV29-1; d_gene: -; CDR3aa: CSVGPGPYEQYF; CDR3nt: TGCAGCGTTGGTCCTGGGCCCTACGAGCAGTACTTC
abundance: -; j_gene: TRBJ2-7; v_gene: TRBV28; d_gene: TRBD1; CDR3aa: CASSFYDRGEQYF; CDR3nt: TGTGCCAGCAGTTTCTACGACAGGGGAGAGCAGTACTTC